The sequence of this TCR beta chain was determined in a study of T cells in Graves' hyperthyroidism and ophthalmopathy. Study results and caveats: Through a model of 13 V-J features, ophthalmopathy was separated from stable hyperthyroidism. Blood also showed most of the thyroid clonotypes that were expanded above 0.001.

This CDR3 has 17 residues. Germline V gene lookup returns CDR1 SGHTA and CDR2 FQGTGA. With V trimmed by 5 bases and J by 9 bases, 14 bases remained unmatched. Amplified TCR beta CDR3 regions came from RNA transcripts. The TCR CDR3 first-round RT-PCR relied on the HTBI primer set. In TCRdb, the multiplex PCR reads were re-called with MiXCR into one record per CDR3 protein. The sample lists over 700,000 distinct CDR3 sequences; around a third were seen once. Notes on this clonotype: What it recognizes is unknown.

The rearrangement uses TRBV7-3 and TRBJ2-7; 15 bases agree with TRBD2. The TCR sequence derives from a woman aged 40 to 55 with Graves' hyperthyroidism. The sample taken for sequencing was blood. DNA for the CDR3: TGTGCCAGCAGCAGGACTAGCGGGGGGGCCGGGGAGCTGTGGCAGTACTTC. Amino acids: CASSRTSGGAGELWQYF.